A single sample gave rise to the 2 T cell receptor beta chains below, sequenced in a study of shared clonotypes between healthy human individuals. The protocol was immunoSEQ multiplex PCR, while the TCRdb copy is restricted to in-frame clones and leaves out a portion. The data hold millions of clones, with 93% observed a single time. The sample was naive CD4+ T cells from PBMCs. Subset in this sample: CD45RA+ positively selected. The receptors come from a man between 18 and 29 years old in good health. Some clones in this sample may be carry-over from other donors' samples.

This chain uses TRBV27 with TRBJ1-5; D is ambiguous. Germline CDR1 MNHEY, CDR2 SMNVEV (reference sequence). Trimming removed 6 bases at V and 2 bases at J, with 5 bases between. This CDR3 has 12 amino acids. CDR3 residues: CASRSGNQPQHF. In DNA form, the CDR3 reads TGTGCCAGCAGGTCCGGCAATCAGCCCCAGCATTTT.

The gene calls are TRBV5-1 and TRBJ2-3, with D perhaps TRBD2 (6 bases). There are 14 residues in the CDR3. CDR1 and CDR2 (germline): SGHRS, YFSETQ. With 8 bases removed from V and 1 base from J, the gap between germline ends came to 14 bases. CDR3 protein: CASTPGTGTDTQYF. The CDR3 region has the DNA TGCGCCAGTACCCCCGGGACTGGCACAGATACGCAGTATTTT.